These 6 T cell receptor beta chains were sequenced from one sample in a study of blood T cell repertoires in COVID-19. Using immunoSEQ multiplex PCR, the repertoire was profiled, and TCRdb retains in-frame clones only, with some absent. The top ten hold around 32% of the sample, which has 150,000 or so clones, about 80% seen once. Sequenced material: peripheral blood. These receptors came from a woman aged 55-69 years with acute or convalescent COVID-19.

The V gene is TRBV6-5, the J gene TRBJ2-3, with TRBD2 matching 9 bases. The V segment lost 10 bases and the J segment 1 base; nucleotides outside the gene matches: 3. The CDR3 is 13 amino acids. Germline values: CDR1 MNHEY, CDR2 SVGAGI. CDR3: CATCGGGTDTQYF. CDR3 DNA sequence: TGTGCCACCTGCGGGGGGGGCACAGATACGCAGTATTTT.

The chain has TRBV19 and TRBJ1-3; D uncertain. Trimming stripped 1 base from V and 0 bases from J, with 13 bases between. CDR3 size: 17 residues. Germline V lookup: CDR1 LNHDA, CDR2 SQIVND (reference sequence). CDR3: CASSIGRQALSGNTIYF. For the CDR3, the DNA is TGTGCCAGTAGTATAGGCCGGCAGGCCCTCTCTGGAAACACCATATATTTT. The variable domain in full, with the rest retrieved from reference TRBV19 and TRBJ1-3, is DGGITQSPKYLFRKEGQNVTLSCEQNLNHDAMYWYRQDPGQGLRLIYYSQIVNDFQKGDIAEGYSVSREKKESFPLTVTSAQKNPTAFYLCASSIGRQALSGNTIYFGEGSWLTVV.

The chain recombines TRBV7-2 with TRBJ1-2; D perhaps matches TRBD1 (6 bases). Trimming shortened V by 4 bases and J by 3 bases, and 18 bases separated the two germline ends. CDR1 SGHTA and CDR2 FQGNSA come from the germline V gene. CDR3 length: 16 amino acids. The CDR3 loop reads CASSSPGQTLYYGYTF. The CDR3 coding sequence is TGTGCCAGCAGCTCTCCGGGACAAACTTTATACTATGGCTACACCTTC.

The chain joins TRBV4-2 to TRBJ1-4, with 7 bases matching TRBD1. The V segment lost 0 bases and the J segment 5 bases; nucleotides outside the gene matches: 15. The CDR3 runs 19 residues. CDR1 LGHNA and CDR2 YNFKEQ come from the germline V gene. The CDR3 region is CASSQDRHVTGTANEKLFF. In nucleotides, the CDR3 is TGTGCCAGCAGCCAAGATCGCCATGTAACCGGGACAGCGAATGAAAAACTGTTTTTT.

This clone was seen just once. The CDR3 loop reads CASSQVGRTRVGGGYTF. The DNA of the CDR3 is TGTGCCAGCAGCCAAGTGGGCCGGACGAGGGTAGGTGGTGGCTACACCTTC. V gene TRBV3-1 (or the pseudogene TRBV3-2) combines with J gene TRBJ1-2; D gene uncertain. The CDR3 runs 17 residues. Trimming stripped 1 base from V and 7 bases from J, with 22 bases between. The germline V gene has CDR1 LGHDT and CDR2 YNNKEL (reference sequence).

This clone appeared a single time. The CDR3 DNA reads as TGTGCCAGTAGTCCGGGACTTAATTCACCCCTCCACTTT. Translation gives CASSPGLNSPLHF. The rearrangement joins TRBV19 to TRBJ1-6; possibly TRBD1 for D (5 bases). V lost 5 bases and J 6 bases, leaving 8 bases between the germline ends. Germline V lookup: CDR1 LNHDA, CDR2 SQIVND (reference sequence). The CDR3 covers 13 residues.